The present TCR beta chain was sequenced within a study of spatial heterogeneity in lung cancer. Findings and caveats of the study: In tumors, expanded intratumoral alpha and beta TCR counts tracked mutation counts.

Documented time point: sample taken at primary tumor resection. The donors, fewer than 95 patients with untreated early-stage non-small cell lung cancer, provided the samples. Unique molecular identifiers tagged every individual TCR cDNA molecule. TCRdb reprocessed the 5' RACE reads via MiXCR and lists one record per CDR3 protein. There are 20,000 to 30,000 distinct CDR3 sequences in the sample; roughly 8.3% occur only once, and about 7.7% lies in the top ten. This clonotype showed up many times. Its antigen is not identified. The CDR3 extends over 15 amino acids. Germline CDR1 and CDR2: SQVTM and ANQGSEA. With 1 base clipped from V and 0 bases from J, the junction kept 5 bases outside the gene matches.

This specimen was lung tumor tissue, taken at surgery. The chain links TRBV29-1 to TRBJ1-2; TRBD1 agrees at 7 bases. This TCR came from a male donor with early-stage non-small cell lung cancer. The CDR3 sequence: CSVEVPGQSNYGYTF. The CDR3 DNA follows: TGCAGCGTTGAAGTCCCGGGACAGTCTAACTATGGCTACACCTTC.